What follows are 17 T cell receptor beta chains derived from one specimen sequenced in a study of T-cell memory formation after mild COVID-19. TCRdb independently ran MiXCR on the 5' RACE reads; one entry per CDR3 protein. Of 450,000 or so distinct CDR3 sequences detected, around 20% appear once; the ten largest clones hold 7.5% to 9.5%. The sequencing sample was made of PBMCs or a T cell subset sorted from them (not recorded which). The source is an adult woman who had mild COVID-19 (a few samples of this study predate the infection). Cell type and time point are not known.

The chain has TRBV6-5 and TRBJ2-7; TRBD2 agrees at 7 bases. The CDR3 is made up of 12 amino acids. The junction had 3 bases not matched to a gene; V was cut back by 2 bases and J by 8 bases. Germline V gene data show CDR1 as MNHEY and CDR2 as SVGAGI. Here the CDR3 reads CASSYSGVKQYF. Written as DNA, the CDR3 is TGTGCCAGCAGTTACAGCGGGGTAAAGCAGTACTTC.

The CDR3 sequence is CSVPGRAVQETQYF. Here the CDR3 DNA reads TGCAGCGTCCCCGGGCGGGCAGTTCAAGAGACCCAGTACTTC. The V call is TRBV29-1, the J call TRBJ2-5; maybe TRBD2 (5 bases). CDR3 length equals 14 residues. Germline V lookup: CDR1 SQVTM, CDR2 ANQGSEA. Trimming cost V 6 bases and J 2 bases, with 16 bases left between them.

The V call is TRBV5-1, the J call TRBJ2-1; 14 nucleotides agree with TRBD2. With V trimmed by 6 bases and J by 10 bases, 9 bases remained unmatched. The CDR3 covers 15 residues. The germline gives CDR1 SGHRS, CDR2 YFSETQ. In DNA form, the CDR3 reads TGCGCCAGCACCGAGACTAGCGGGGGGGCTAGCGAGCAGTTCTTC. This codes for CASTETSGGASEQFF.

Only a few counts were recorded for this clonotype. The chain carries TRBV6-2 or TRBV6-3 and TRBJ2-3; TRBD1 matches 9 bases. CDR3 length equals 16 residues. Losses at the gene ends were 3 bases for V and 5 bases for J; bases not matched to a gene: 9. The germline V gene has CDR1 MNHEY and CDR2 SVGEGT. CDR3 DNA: TGTGCCAGCAGTTATAAAATGGGACAGGGAGAAGATACGCAGTATTTT. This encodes CASSYKMGQGEDTQYF.

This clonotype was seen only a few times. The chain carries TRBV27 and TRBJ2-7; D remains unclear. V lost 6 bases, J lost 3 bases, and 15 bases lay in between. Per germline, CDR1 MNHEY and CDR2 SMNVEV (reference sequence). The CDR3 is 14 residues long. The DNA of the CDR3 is TGTGCCAGCAGGACTTTGAATGATCTCTACGAGCAGTACTTC. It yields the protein CASRTLNDLYEQYF.

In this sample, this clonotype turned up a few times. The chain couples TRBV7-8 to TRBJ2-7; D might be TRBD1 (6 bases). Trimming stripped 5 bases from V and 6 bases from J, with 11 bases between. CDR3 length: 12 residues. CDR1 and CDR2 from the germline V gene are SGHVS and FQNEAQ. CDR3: CASSKNRAEQYF. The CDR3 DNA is TGTGCCAGCAGCAAAAACAGGGCCGAGCAGTACTTC.

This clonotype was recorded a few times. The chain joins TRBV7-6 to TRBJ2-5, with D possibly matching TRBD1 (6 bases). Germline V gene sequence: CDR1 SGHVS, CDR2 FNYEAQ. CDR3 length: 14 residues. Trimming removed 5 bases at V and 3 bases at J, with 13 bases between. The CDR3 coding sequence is TGTGCCAGCAGCCAACAGGGCTGGGAAGAGACCCAGTACTTC. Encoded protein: CASSQQGWEETQYF.

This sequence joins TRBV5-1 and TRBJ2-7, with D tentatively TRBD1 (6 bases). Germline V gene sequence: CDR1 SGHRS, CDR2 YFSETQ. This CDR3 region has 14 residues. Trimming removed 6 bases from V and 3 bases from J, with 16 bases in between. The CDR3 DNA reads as TGCGCCAGCACCCCACAGGGTTTAGTCTACGAGCAGTACTTC. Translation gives CASTPQGLVYEQYF.

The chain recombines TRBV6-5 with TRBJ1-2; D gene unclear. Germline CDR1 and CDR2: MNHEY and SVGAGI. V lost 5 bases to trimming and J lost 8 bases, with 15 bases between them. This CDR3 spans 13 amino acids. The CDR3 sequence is CASSTTRSEGYTF. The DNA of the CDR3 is TGTGCCAGCAGTACGACCCGCTCAGAGGGCTACACCTTC.

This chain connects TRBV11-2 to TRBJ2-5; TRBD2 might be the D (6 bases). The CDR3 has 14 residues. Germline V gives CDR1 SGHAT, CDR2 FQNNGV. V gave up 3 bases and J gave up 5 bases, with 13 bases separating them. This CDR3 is CASSFGGTGETQYF. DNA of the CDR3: TGTGCCAGCAGCTTTGGAGGGACGGGGGAGACCCAGTACTTC.

The chain's CDR3 is CASTPRDRSSYEQYF. For the CDR3, the DNA is TGTGCCAGCACCCCAAGGGACAGGAGCTCCTACGAGCAGTACTTC. The chain employs TRBV7-9 and TRBJ2-7, with 8 bases identical to TRBD1. Trimming cost V 7 bases and J 0 bases; bases outside gene matches: 8. The length of the CDR3 is 15 residues. CDR1 is SEHNR and CDR2 is FQNEAQ in the germline V gene (reference sequence).

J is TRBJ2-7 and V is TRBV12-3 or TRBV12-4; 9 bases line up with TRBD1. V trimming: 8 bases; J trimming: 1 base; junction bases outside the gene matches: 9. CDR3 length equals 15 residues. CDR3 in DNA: TGTGCCAGCCAAGGTCGTGGGACAGGGTCCTACGAGCAGTACTTC. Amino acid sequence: CASQGRGTGSYEQYF.

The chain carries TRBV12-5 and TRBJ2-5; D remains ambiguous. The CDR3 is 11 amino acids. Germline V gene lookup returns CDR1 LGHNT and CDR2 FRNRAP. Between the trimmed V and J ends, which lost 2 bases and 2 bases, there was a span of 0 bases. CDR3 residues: CASGLQETQYF. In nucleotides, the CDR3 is TGTGCTAGTGGTTTGCAAGAGACCCAGTACTTC.

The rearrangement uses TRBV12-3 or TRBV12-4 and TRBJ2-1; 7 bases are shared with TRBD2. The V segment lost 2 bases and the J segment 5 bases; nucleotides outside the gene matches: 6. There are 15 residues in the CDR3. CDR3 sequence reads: CASSLPLTSDNEQFF. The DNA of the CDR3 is TGTGCCAGCAGTTTACCGCTTACTAGCGACAATGAGCAGTTCTTC.

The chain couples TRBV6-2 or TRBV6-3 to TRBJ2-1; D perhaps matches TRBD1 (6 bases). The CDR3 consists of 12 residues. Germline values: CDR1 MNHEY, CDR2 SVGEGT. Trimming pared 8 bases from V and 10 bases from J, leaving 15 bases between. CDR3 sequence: CASARQTGEQFF. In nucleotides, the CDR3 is TGTGCCAGCGCCCGCCAGACAGGAGAGCAGTTCTTC.

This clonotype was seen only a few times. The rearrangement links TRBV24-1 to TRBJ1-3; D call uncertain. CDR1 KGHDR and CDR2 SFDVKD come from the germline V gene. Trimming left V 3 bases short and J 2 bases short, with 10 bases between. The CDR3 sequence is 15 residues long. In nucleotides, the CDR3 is TGTGCCACCAGTGATGAGGGTCATGCTGGAAACACCATATATTTT. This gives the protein CATSDEGHAGNTIYF.

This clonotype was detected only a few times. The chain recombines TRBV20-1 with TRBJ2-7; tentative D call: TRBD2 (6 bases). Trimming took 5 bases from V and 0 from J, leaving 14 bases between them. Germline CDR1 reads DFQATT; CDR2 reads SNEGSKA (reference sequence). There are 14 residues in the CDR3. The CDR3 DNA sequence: TGCAGTGCTCGGGTAGCGGTGAGCTCCTACGAGCAGTACTTC. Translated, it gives CSARVAVSSYEQYF.